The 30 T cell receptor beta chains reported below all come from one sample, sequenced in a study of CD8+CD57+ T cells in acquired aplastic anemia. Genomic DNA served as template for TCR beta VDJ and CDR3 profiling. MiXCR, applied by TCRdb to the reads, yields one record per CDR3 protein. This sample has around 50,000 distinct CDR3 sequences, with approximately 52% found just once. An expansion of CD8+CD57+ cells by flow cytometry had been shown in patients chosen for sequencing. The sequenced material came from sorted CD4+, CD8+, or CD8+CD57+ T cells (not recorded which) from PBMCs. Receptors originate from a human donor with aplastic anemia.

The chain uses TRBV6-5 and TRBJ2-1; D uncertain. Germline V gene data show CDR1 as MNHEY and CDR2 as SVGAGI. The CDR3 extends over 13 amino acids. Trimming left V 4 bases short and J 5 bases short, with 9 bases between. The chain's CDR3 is CASSFVPNNEQFF. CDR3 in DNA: TGTGCCAGCAGTTTCGTCCCGAACAATGAGCAGTTCTTC.

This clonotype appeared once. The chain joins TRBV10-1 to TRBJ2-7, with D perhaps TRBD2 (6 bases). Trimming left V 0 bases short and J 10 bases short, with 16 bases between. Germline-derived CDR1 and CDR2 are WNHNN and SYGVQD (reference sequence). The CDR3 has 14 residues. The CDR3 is CASSESGGDRLQYF. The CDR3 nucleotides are TGCGCCAGCAGTGAGTCAGGCGGGGACCGCCTCCAGTACTTC.

The CDR3 here is CSARPYSPYNSPLHF. The CDR3, as DNA: TGCAGTGCTAGACCCTACAGTCCCTATAATTCACCCCTCCACTTT. The V gene is TRBV20-1, the J gene TRBJ1-6, with D hard to call. There are 15 residues in the CDR3. Germline V gene sequence: CDR1 DFQATT, CDR2 SNEGSKA (reference sequence). Trimming removed 2 bases from V and 2 bases from J, with 10 bases in between.

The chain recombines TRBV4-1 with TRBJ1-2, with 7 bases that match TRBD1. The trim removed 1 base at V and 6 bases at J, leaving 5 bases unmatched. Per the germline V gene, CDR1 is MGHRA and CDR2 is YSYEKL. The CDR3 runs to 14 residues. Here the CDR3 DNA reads TGCGCCAGCAGCCAAGTTCAGGGGGAAGATGGCTACACCTTC. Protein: CASSQVQGEDGYTF.

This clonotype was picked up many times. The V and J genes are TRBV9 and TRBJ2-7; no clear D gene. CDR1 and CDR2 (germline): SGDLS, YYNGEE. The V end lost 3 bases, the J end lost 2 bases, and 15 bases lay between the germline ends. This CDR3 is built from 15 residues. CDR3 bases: TGTGCCAGCAGCGAACGACCAGATTCCGCCTACGAGCAGTACTTC. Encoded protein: CASSERPDSAYEQYF.

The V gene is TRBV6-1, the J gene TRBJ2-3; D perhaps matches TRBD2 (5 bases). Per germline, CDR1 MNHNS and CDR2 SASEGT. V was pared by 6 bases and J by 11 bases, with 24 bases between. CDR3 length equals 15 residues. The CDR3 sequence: CASSHLKVTDFEQYF. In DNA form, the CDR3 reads TGTGCCAGCAGCCATCTGAAGGTGACGGACTTTGAGCAGTATTTT.

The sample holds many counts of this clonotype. CDR3 DNA: TGCAGAAAATACAGGGGTGCAGCTTTCTTT. As protein: CRKYRGAAFF. J is TRBJ1-1 and V is TRBV20-1; 7 nucleotides align to TRBD1. There are 10 residues in the CDR3. The germline gives CDR1 DFQATT, CDR2 SNEGSKA (reference sequence).

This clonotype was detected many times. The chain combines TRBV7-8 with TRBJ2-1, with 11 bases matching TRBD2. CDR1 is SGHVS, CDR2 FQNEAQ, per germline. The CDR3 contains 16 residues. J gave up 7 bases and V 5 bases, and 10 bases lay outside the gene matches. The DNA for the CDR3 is TGTGCCAGCAGCCTAACCTCTAGCGGGGGGCGTAATGAGCAGTTCTTC. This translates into CASSLTSSGGRNEQFF.

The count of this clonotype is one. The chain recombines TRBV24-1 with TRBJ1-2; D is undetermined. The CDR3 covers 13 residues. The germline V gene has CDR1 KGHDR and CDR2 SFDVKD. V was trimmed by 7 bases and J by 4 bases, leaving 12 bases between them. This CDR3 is CATRPDEGYGYTF. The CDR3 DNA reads TGTGCCACCAGGCCGGACGAGGGCTATGGCTACACCTTC.

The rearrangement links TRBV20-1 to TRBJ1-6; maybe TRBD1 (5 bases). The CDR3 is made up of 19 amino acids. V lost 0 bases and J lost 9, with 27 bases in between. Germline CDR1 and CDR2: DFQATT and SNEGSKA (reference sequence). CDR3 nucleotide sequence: TGCAGTGCTAGAGATCTTGGGGGGAGGAGCACCGGGTCGGCTTCACCCCTCCACTTT. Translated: CSARDLGGRSTGSASPLHF.

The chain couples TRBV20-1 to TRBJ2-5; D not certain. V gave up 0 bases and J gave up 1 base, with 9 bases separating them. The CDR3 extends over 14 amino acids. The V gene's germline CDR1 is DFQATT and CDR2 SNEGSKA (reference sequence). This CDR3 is CSARDTVVQETQYF. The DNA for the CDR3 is TGCAGTGCTAGAGACACGGTGGTCCAAGAGACCCAGTACTTC.

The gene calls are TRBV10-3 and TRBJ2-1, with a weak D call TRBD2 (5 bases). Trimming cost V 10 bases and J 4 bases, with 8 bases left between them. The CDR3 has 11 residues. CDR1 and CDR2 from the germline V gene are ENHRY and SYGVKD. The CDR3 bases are TGTGCCAGCGAGCGGTACAATGAGCAGTTCTTC. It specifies CASERYNEQFF.

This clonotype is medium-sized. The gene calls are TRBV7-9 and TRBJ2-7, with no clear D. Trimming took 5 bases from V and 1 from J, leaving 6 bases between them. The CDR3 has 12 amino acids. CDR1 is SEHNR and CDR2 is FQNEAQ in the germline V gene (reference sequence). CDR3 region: CASSLQSYEQYF. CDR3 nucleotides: TGTGCCAGCAGCCTGCAGTCCTACGAGCAGTACTTC.

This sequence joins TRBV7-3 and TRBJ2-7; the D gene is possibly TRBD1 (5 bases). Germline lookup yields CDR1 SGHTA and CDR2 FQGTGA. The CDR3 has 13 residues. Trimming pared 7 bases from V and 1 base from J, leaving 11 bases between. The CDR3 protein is CASKVRQSYEQYF. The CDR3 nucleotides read TGTGCCAGCAAGGTGAGACAGTCCTACGAGCAGTACTTC.

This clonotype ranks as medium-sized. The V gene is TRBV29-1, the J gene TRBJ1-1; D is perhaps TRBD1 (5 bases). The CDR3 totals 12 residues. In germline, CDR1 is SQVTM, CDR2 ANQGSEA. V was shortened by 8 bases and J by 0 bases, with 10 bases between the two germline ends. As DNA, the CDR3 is TGCAGCTCTGGGGGTATGAACACTGAAGCTTTCTTT. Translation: CSSGGMNTEAFF.

The CDR3 DNA reads TGTGCCAGCAGCTTAAAAGCCGGGTCCCTCAACTATGGCTACACCTTC. Amino acids: CASSLKAGSLNYGYTF. The genes are TRBV7-9 and TRBJ1-2; no definite D call. Trimming removed 2 bases at V and 2 bases at J, with 15 bases between. The CDR3 is 16 amino acids. Germline assignment: CDR1 SEHNR and CDR2 FQNEAQ (reference sequence).

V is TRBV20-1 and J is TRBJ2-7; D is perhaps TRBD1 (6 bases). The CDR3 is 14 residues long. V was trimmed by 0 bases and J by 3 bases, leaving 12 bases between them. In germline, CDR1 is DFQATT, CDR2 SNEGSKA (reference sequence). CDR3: CSARDAQGFYEQYF. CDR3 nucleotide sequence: TGCAGTGCTAGAGATGCCCAGGGGTTCTACGAGCAGTACTTC.

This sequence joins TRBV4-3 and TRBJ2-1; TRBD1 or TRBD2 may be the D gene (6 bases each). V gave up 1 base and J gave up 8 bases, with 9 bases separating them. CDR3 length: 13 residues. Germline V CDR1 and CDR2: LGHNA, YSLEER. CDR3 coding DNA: TGCGCCAGCAGCCAAGGAGGGGGGCATGAGCAGTTCTTC. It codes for CASSQGGGHEQFF.

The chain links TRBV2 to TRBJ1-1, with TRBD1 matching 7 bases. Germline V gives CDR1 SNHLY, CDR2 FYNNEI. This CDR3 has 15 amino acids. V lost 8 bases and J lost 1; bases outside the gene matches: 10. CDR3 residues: CASGLVQGGNTEAFF. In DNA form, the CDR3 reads TGTGCCAGCGGTCTCGTTCAGGGGGGGAACACTGAAGCTTTCTTT. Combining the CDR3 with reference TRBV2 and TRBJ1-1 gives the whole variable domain EPEVTQTPSHQVTQMGQEVILRCVPISNHLYFYWYRQILGQKVEFLVSFYNNEISEKSEIFDDQFSVERPDGSNFTLKIRSTKLEDSAMYFCASGLVQGGNTEAFFGQGTRLTVV.

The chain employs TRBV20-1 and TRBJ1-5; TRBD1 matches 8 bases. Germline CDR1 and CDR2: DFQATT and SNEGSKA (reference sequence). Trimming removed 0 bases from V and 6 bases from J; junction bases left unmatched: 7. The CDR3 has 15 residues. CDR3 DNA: TGCAGTGCTAGAGATGACAGGGGCTTGGGTCAGCCCCAGCATTTT. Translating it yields CSARDDRGLGQPQHF.

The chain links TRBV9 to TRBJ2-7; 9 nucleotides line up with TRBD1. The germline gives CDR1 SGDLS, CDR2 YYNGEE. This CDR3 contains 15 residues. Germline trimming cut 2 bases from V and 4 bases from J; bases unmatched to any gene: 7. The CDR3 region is CASSVGGTGNYEQYF. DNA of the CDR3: TGTGCCAGCAGCGTGGGTGGGACAGGGAATTACGAGCAGTACTTC.

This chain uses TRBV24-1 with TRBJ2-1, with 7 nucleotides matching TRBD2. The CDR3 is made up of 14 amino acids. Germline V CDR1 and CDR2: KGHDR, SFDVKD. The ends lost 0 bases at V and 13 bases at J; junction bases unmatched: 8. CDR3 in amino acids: CATSDLTSGGGQFF. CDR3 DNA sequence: TGTGCCACCAGTGATTTGACATCGGGCGGGGGACAGTTCTTC.

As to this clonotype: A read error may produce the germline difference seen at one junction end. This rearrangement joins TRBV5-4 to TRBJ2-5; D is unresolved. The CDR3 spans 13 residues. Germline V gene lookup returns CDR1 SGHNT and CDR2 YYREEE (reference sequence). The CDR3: CASSQDRKETQYF. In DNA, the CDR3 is TGCGCCAGCAGCCAAGACCGGAAAGAGACCCAGTACTTC.

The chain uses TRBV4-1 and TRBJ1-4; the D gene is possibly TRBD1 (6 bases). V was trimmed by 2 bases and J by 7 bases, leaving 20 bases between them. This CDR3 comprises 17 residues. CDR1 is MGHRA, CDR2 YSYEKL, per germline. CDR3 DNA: TGCGCCAGCAGCCAACTCTCAGATACAGGGCCGCGTGAAAAACTGTTTTTT. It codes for CASSQLSDTGPREKLFF.

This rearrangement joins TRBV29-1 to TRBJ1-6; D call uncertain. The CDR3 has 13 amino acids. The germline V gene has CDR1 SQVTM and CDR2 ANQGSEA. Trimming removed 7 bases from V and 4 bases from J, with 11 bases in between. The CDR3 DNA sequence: TGCAGCGGAAAGGCGGGGTATAATTCACCCCTCCACTTT. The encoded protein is CSGKAGYNSPLHF.

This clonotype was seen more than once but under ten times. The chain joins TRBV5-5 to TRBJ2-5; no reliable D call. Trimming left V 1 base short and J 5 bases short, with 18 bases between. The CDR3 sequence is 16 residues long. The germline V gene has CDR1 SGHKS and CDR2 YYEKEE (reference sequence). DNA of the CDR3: TGTGCCAGCAGCTTGCGCGCGGCACGAATTGGGGAGACCCAGTACTTC. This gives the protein CASSLRAARIGETQYF.

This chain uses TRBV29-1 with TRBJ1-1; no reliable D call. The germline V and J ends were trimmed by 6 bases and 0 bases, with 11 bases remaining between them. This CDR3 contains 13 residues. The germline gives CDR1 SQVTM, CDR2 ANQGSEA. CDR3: CSVEKTMNTEAFF. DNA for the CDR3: TGCAGCGTAGAAAAAACTATGAACACTGAAGCTTTCTTT.

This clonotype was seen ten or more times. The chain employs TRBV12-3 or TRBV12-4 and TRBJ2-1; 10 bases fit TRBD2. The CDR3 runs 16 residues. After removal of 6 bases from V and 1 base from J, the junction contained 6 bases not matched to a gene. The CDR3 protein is CASSPSGGPSYNEQFF. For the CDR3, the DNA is TGTGCCAGCAGCCCTAGCGGGGGCCCTTCCTACAATGAGCAGTTCTTC.

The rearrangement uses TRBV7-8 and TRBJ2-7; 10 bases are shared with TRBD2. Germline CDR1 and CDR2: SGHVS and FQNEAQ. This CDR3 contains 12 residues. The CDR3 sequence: CASSLGQAGGYV. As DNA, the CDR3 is TGTGCCAGCAGCTTAGGACAAGCGGGGGGGTATGTC.

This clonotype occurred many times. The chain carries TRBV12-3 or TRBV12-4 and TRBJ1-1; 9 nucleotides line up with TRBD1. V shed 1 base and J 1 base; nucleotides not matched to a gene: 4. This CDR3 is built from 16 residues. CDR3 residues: CASSLGWTGENTEAFF. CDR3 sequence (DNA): TGTGCCAGCAGTTTAGGGTGGACAGGGGAGAACACTGAAGCTTTCTTT.